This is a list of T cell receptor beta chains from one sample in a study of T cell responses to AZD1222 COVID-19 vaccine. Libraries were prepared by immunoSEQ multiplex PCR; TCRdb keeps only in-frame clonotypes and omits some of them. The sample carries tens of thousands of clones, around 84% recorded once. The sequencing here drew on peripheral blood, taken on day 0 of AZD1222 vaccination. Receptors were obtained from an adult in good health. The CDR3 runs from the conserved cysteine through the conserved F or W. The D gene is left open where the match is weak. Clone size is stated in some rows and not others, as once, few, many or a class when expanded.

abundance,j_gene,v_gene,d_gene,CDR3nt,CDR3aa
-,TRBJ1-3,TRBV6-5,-,TGTGCCAGCAGTTACACACCGATCTCTGGAAACACCATATATTTT,CASSYTPISGNTIYF
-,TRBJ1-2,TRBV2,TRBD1,TGTGCCAGCAGTGTCCCCCGGACAGGGAATCACGACAGAAAATCTAACTATGGCTACACCTTC,CASSVPRTGNHDRKSNYGYTF
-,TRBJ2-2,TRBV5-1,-,TGCGCCAGCAGCGAGGGACTGCGAGCGGGCCCGCTGTTTTTT,CASSEGLRAGPLFF
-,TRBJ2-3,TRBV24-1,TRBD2,TGTGCCACCAGTGACCCGGGACTAGCGGGAGGATTTGGGACAGATACGCAGTATTTT,CATSDPGLAGGFGTDTQYF
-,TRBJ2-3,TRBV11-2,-,TGTGCCAGCAGCTTAGCCCTCTACACAGATACGCAGTATTTT,CASSLALYTDTQYF
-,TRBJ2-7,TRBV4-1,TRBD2,TGCGCCAGCAGCTTACAGGGACTAGCGATTTACGAGCAGTACTTC,CASSLQGLAIYEQYF
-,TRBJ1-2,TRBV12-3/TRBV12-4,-,TGTGCCAGCAGGGGGGACGGGAACTATGGCTACACCTTC,CASRGDGNYGYTF
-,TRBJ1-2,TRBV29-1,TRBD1,TGCAGCGTCTCACAGGGGACTAACTATGGCTACACCTTC,CSVSQGTNYGYTF
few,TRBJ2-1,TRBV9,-,TGTGCCAGCAGCGTACTTACAGGGAGCTCCTACAATGAGCAGTTCTTC,CASSVLTGSSYNEQFF
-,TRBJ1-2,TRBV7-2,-,TGTGCCAGCAGCTTAGAACAGGGTCAAGGCTACACCTTC,CASSLEQGQGYTF
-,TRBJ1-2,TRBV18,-,TGTGCCAGCTCACCGCTGACCCCTGGAGGCTATGGCTACACCTTC,CASSPLTPGGYGYTF
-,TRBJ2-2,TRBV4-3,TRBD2,TGCGCCAGCAGCCCCGCGGCTAGCGGGTGGCTGGATGACGGGGAGCTGTTTTTT,CASSPAASGWLDDGELFF
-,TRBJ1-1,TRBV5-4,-,TGTGCCAGCAGCTTTTTTGGGACGATGAACACTGAAGCTTTCTTT,CASSFFGTMNTEAFF
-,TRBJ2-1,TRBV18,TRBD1,TGTGCCAGCTCACCTGGGACAGGGAGGCTTAATGAGCAGTTCTTC,CASSPGTGRLNEQFF
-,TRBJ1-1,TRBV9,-,TGTGCCAGCAGCGGGAGGGCAGGGGCCCCTAAGTCCGAAGCTTTCTTT,CASSGRAGAPKSEAFF
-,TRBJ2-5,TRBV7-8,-,TGTGCCAGCAGCTTCGCCCACCAAGAGACCCAGTACTTC,CASSFAHQETQYF
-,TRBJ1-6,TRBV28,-,TGTGCCAGCAGCCTACTTGTGACACAATATAATTCACCCCTCCACTTT,CASSLLVTQYNSPLHF
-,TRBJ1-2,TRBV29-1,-,TGCAGCCATTCCCAGGGTATCGACTATGGCTACACCTTC,CSHSQGIDYGYTF
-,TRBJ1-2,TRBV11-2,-,TGTGCCAGCAGCCAGGGGTTTGGCTACACCTTC,CASSQGFGYTF
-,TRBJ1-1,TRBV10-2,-,TGCGCCAGCAGTGAGTACGGGGTGGCTGAAGCTTTCTTT,CASSEYGVAEAFF
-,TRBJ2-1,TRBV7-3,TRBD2,TGTGCCAGCAGCCCCGGGACTAGCGGGAACCTTGAGCAGTTCTTC,CASSPGTSGNLEQFF
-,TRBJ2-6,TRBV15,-,TGTGCCACCAGCAGAGCAGGACAGTCTGTCTCTGGGGCCAACGTCCTGACTTTC,CATSRAGQSVSGANVLTF
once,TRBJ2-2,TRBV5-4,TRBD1,TGTGCCAGCAGCCTCCCCCGGACAGGGGTTCCCCCGAGAGGCACCGGGGAGCTGTTTTTT,CASSLPRTGVPPRGTGELFF
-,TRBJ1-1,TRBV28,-,TGTGCCAGCAGCGGACACATGAACACTGAAGCTTTCTTT,CASSGHMNTEAFF
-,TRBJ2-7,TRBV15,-,TGTGCCACCAGCAGAGATCGCGCTTTTCGGGAGCAGTACTTC,CATSRDRAFREQYF
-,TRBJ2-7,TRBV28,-,TGTGCCAGCACTTACATGTGGCCCTACGAGCAGTACTTC,CASTYMWPYEQYF
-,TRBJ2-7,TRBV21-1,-,TGTGCCAGCAGACCCGGAAAGGGAACTAGCGGGAGGCTTTCCTACGAGCAGTACTTC,CASRPGKGTSGRLSYEQYF
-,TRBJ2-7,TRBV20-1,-,TGCAGTGCTAGTTTGGGAGTCTACGAGCAGTACTTC,CSASLGVYEQYF
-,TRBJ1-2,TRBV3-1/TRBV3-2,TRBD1,TGTGCCAGCAGCAAAACGGGGACAGGGTATGGCTACACCTTC,CASSKTGTGYGYTF
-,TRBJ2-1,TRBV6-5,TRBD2,TGTGCCAGCAAACTTGGTAGCGGGAGGGCCAATGAGCAGTTCTTC,CASKLGSGRANEQFF
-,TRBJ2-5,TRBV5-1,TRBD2,TGCGCCAGCAGCTTGGGGTCCAGCGGGGGACAAGAGACCCAGTACTTC,CASSLGSSGGQETQYF
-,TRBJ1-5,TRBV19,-,TGTGCCAGTACCCTTGGGGGATCGTTTCAGCCCCAGCATTTT,CASTLGGSFQPQHF
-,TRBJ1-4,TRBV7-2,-,TGTGCCAGCAGTCAATACGCAACTAATGAAAAACTGTTTTTT,CASSQYATNEKLFF
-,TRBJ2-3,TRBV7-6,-,TGTGCCAGCAGCTTAGGATGGCGCTCAGATACGCAGTATTTT,CASSLGWRSDTQYF
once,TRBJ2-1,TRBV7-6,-,TGTGCCAGCAGCGGAACTAGTTCCGGACGGGGAAATGAGCAGTTCTTC,CASSGTSSGRGNEQFF
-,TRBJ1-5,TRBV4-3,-,TGCGCCAGCAGCCAAGAATCATACGGGGTTTGGAGCAATCAGCCCCAGCATTTT,CASSQESYGVWSNQPQHF
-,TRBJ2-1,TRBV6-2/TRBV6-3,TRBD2,TGTGCCAGCAGCCAAAGCGGGGGGATTTCCTACAATGAGCAGTTCTTC,CASSQSGGISYNEQFF
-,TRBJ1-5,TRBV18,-,TGTGCCAGCTCACCAGGAAGGGACCAGCCCCAGCATTTT,CASSPGRDQPQHF
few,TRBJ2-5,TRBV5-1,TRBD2,TGCGCCAGCAGCATTGGACTAGCGGGAATACAAGAGACCCAGTACTTC,CASSIGLAGIQETQYF
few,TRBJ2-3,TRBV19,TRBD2,TGTGCCAGTACCCTAAGACTAGCGGGAACAGATACGCAGTATTTT,CASTLRLAGTDTQYF
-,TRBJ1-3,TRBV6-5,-,TGTGCCAGCACGTTGTGGGAGAGCTCTGGAAACACCATATATTTT,CASTLWESSGNTIYF
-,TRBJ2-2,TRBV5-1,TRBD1,TGCGCCAGCAGCCAAGGACAGGGGGTCGCCGGGGAGCTGTTTTTT,CASSQGQGVAGELFF
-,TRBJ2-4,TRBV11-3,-,TGTGCCAGCAGACCTACAGGGTCGGCGCAAAACATTCAGTACTTC,CASRPTGSAQNIQYF
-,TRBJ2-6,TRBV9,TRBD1,TGTGCCAGCAGCGAGACCGGGACAGGGCGGTCTGGGGCCAACGTCCTGACTTTC,CASSETGTGRSGANVLTF
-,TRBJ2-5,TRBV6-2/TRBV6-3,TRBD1,TGTGCCAGCAGCTCCGGGACAGCGGTGGAGACCCAGTACTTC,CASSSGTAVETQYF
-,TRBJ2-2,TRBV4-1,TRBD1,TGCGCCAGCAGCCAAGGACAGGGCCTTCTGAGCACCGGGGAGCTGTTTTTT,CASSQGQGLLSTGELFF
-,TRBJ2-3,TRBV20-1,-,TGCAGTGCTAGTCGGCGCCTAAGCACAGATACGCAGTATTTT,CSASRRLSTDTQYF
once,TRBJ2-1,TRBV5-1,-,TGCGCCAGCAGCTTGGATTATAACATGGGTAGTAATGAGCAGTTCTTC,CASSLDYNMGSNEQFF
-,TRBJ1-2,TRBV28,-,TGTGCCAGCAGTTGGACTAACTATGGCTACACCTTC,CASSWTNYGYTF
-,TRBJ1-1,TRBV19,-,TGTGCCAGTAGTCCTCGGGGGTACACTGAAGCTTTCTTT,CASSPRGYTEAFF
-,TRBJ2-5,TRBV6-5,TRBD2,TGTGCCAGCAGTTCATGGACTAGCGGGAAAGAGACCCAGTACTTC,CASSSWTSGKETQYF
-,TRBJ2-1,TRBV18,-,TGTGCCAGCTCGCTTAATTCGGGTCGGCAGGAGCAGTTCTTC,CASSLNSGRQEQFF
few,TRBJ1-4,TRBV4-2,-,TGTGCCAGCAGCCAAGACTTCGGGGGGGATGAAAAACTGTTTTTT,CASSQDFGGDEKLFF
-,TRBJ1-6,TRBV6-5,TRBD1,TGTGCCAGCAGTTACACTGGACAGGGATCACCCCTCCACTTT,CASSYTGQGSPLHF
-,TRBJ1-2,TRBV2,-,TGTGCCAGCAGTGAAAGAGAATACTATGGCTACACCTTC,CASSEREYYGYTF
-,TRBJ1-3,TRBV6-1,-,TGTGCCAGCAGTGAAATGCAGGCTGGAAACACCATATATTTT,CASSEMQAGNTIYF